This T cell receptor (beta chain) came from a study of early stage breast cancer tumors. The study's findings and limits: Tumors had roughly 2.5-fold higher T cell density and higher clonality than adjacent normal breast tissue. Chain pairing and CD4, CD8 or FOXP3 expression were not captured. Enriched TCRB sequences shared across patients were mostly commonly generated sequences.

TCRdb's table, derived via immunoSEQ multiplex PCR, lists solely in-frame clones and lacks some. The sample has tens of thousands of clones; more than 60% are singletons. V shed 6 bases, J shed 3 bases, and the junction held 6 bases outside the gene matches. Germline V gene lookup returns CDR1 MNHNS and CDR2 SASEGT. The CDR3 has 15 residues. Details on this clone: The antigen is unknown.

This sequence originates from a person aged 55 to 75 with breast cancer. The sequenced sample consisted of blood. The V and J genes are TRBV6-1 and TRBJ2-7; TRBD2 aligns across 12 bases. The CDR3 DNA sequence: TGTGCCAGCAGACCGACTAGCGGGGGACTCTACGAGCAGTACTTC. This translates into CASRPTSGGLYEQYF.